These 29 T cell receptor beta chains were all obtained from the same sample, sequenced in a study of blood T cell repertoires in COVID-19 (dated by TCRdb to between 2020 and 2021). Library prep was done by the immunoSEQ multiplex PCR assay. TCRdb mirrors the immuneACCESS table, restricted to in-frame sequences. Some clones are absent from its copies; in checked studies, under half trace to an unresolved V gene, and the reason for the others is unknown. The sample has 100,000 to 150,000 clones on record, 55% to 70% of them singletons. The ten largest account for around 2% of the sample. Specimen: peripheral blood. The origin of the receptors is a woman in her 70s with acute or convalescent COVID-19.

The gene calls are TRBV27 and TRBJ2-1, with no clear D. V was cut by 4 bases and J by 5 bases, with 12 bases left in between. Germline loops: CDR1 MNHEY, CDR2 SMNVEV (reference sequence). This CDR3 region has 14 residues. Here the CDR3 reads CASSSPTVNNEQFF. DNA for the CDR3: TGTGCCAGCAGTTCCCCGACTGTAAACAATGAGCAGTTCTTC.

The V call is TRBV19, the J call TRBJ2-7; the match to TRBD2 covers 11 bases. The length of the CDR3 is 16 residues. Germline V CDR1 and CDR2: LNHDA, SQIVND (reference sequence). V shed 4 bases and J 2 bases; nucleotides not matched to a gene: 7. The CDR3 bases are TGTGCCAGTAGTAAAACCGGGACTAGCGGAACCTACGAGCAGTACTTC. The encoded protein is CASSKTGTSGTYEQYF. The full variable domain, with the rest looked up from reference TRBV19 and TRBJ2-7, is DGGITQSPKYLFRKEGQNVTLSCEQNLNHDAMYWYRQDPGQGLRLIYYSQIVNDFQKGDIAEGYSVSREKKESFPLTVTSAQKNPTAFYLCASSKTGTSGTYEQYFGPGTRLTVT.

This clone showed up just once. J is TRBJ2-7 and V is TRBV6-6; weak D call: TRBD2 (5 bases). The CDR3 is made up of 12 amino acids. The germline V gene encodes CDR1 MNHNY and CDR2 SVGAGI (reference sequence). Trimming cost V 6 bases and J 3 bases, with 9 bases left between them. As DNA, the CDR3 is TGTGCCAGCAGCCGGAGCGGCTACGAGCAGTACTTC. This gives the protein CASSRSGYEQYF.

The chain links TRBV19 to TRBJ2-2, with 8 bases fitting TRBD1. Germline V gene data show CDR1 as LNHDA and CDR2 as SQIVND (reference sequence). V lost 6 bases and J lost 2; bases outside the gene matches: 2. The length of the CDR3 is 14 residues. CDR3 in DNA: TGTGCCAGTAGACAGGGGGTTAACACCGGGGAGCTGTTTTTT. Translation: CASRQGVNTGELFF.

This chain joins TRBV5-1 and TRBJ2-7; 7 bases agree with TRBD2. This CDR3 contains 13 residues. CDR1 SGHRS and CDR2 YFSETQ come from the germline V gene. V lost 3 bases and J lost 2; bases outside the gene matches: 2. In DNA form, the CDR3 reads TGCGCCAGCAGCTCGGCGGGGGCCTACGAGCAGTACTTC. Protein sequence: CASSSAGAYEQYF.

This chain uses TRBV11-3 with TRBJ2-1; D remains unclear. The germline V gene has CDR1 SGHNT and CDR2 YENEEA. Trimming removed 2 bases at V and 0 bases at J, with 11 bases between. The CDR3 extends over 16 amino acids. Here the CDR3 reads CASSLKHPSSYNEQFF. The CDR3 nucleotides are TGTGCCAGCAGCTTAAAACATCCTAGCTCCTACAATGAGCAGTTCTTC.

This clone was counted only a few times. The rearrangement uses TRBV2 and TRBJ1-1; tentatively, D is TRBD1 (6 bases). The CDR3 runs to 17 residues. The V gene lost 6 bases and the J gene lost 2 bases, with 22 bases spanning the gap. The germline V gene encodes CDR1 SNHLY and CDR2 FYNNEI. CDR3 nucleotides: TGTGCCAGCAGGGACCACAGGGCCTTGGGGGTAAACACTGAAGCTTTCTTT. It translates to CASRDHRALGVNTEAFF. The variable domain in full, completed from reference TRBV2 and TRBJ1-1, reads EPEVTQTPSHQVTQMGQEVILRCVPISNHLYFYWYRQILGQKVEFLVSFYNNEISEKSEIFDDQFSVERPDGSNFTLKIRSTKLEDSAMYFCASRDHRALGVNTEAFFGQGTRLTVV.

The rearrangement links TRBV7-2 to TRBJ2-1, with D possibly being TRBD2 (6 bases). The CDR3 covers 15 residues. The V gene lost 2 bases and the J gene lost 4 bases, with 12 bases spanning the gap. CDR1 is SGHTA and CDR2 is FQGNSA in the germline V gene. The CDR3 DNA reads as TGTGCCAGCAGCTTATACGATAGCGGTTACAATGAGCAGTTCTTC. Translating gives CASSLYDSGYNEQFF.

This chain links TRBV6-6 with TRBJ1-2; 7 positions match TRBD1. From germline, CDR1 is MNHNY and CDR2 SVGAGI (reference sequence). V dropped 10 bases and J dropped 8; count of bases not matched to a gene: 13. The length of the CDR3 is 13 residues. The CDR3, as DNA: TGTGCCACCGTGGACAGGCTCTCTGGGGGCTACACCTTC. It translates to CATVDRLSGGYTF.

J is TRBJ1-5 and V is TRBV4-1, with D possibly being TRBD1 (6 bases). Germline assignment: CDR1 MGHRA and CDR2 YSYEKL. CDR3 length: 13 amino acids. The V and J ends lost 0 bases and 7 bases respectively, with 7 bases between them. The CDR3 region has the DNA TGCGCCAGCAGCCAAGACAGGGGCCAGCCCCAGCATTTT. Its translation is CASSQDRGQPQHF.

The rearrangement links TRBV7-2 to TRBJ2-3, with D perhaps matching TRBD2 (7 bases). CDR1 is SGHTA and CDR2 is FQGNSA in the germline V gene. The V end was cut by 0 bases, the J end by 3 bases, with 13 bases between. CDR3 length equals 16 residues. CDR3 amino acids: CASSLAGGLGTDTQYF. In nucleotides, the CDR3 is TGTGCCAGCAGCTTAGCGGGGGGGCTGGGTACAGATACGCAGTATTTT.

This chain uses TRBV10-2 with TRBJ2-3; 9 bases agree with TRBD2. V lost 3 bases and J lost 3; bases outside the gene matches: 4. CDR1 WSHSY and CDR2 SAAADI come from the germline V gene. The CDR3 contains 15 residues. CDR3 nucleotide sequence: TGCGCCAGCAGTGATAGCGGGAGAGGTACAGATACGCAGTATTTT. Translating it yields CASSDSGRGTDTQYF.

This chain uses TRBV7-2 with TRBJ2-1, with 13 bases that match TRBD2. The trim removed 3 bases at V and 8 bases at J, leaving 4 bases unmatched. The germline CDR1 and CDR2 sequences are SGHTA and FQGNSA. The CDR3 is made up of 15 amino acids. The CDR3 DNA follows: TGTGCCAGCAGCTTTACTAGCGGGGGGGCTCATGAGCAGTTCTTC. It codes for CASSFTSGGAHEQFF. The entire variable domain, with the rest obtained from reference TRBV7-2 and TRBJ2-1, is as follows: GAGVSQSPSNKVTEKGKDVELRCDPISGHTALYWYRQSLGQGLEFLIYFQGNSAPDKSGLPSDRFSAERTGGSVSTLTIQRTQQEDSAVYLCASSFTSGGAHEQFFGPGTRLTVL.

The gene calls are TRBV28 and TRBJ2-5, with 8 bases lining up with TRBD1. Germline V gives CDR1 MDHEN, CDR2 SYDVKM. CDR3 size: 16 residues. The trim removed 5 bases at V and 2 bases at J, leaving 10 bases unmatched. The CDR3 nucleotides read TGTGCCAGCAGTCCCGGGACAGGCCTACCTCAAGAGACCCAGTACTTC. As protein: CASSPGTGLPQETQYF.

The V gene is TRBV2, the J gene TRBJ1-2; 9 bases agree with TRBD1. Germline V CDR1 and CDR2: SNHLY, FYNNEI. The CDR3 is 14 residues long. The J segment lost 6 bases and the V segment lost 7 bases, leaving 9 bases of the junction unmatched. Written as DNA, the CDR3 is TGTGCCAGCACCCCGTTCACAGGGGGCGATGGCTACACCTTC. Its protein is CASTPFTGGDGYTF.

The CDR3 protein is CASSQDRGGTDTQYF. CDR3 DNA sequence: TGTGCCAGCAGTCAAGACAGGGGAGGCACAGATACGCAGTATTTT. V is TRBV2 and J is TRBJ2-3; 8 nucleotides align to TRBD1. The CDR3 extends over 15 amino acids. The V and J ends lost 5 bases and 1 base, in that order; junction bases with no gene match: 5. From germline, CDR1 is SNHLY and CDR2 FYNNEI.

The chain joins TRBV3-1 (or the pseudogene TRBV3-2) to TRBJ2-3, with D perhaps matching TRBD2 (5 bases). Between the trimmed V and J ends, which lost 0 bases and 3 bases, there was a span of 10 bases. Germline V gene data show CDR1 as LGHDT and CDR2 as YNNKEL (reference sequence). CDR3 length: 15 residues. CDR3 sequence (DNA): TGTGCCAGCAGCCAAGAAGTGTGGAGGACAGATACGCAGTATTTT. This encodes CASSQEVWRTDTQYF.

This clone was found a few times. The chain is built from TRBV7-3 and TRBJ2-1, with 10 bases identical to TRBD2. CDR1 and CDR2 (germline): SGHTA, FQGTGA. V was clipped by 5 bases and J by 9 bases; unmatched bases: 4. CDR3 size: 13 residues. The CDR3 loop is CASSRAGGLEQFF. The CDR3 region has the DNA TGTGCCAGCAGCCGAGCGGGAGGGCTTGAGCAGTTCTTC. The variable domain in full, with the rest retrieved from reference TRBV7-3 and TRBJ2-1, is GAGVSQTPSNKVTEKGKYVELRCDPISGHTALYWYRQSLGQGPEFLIYFQGTGAADDSGLPNDRFFAVRPEGSVSTLKIQRTERGDSAVYLCASSRAGGLEQFFGPGTRLTVL.

In this sample, this clone turned up a few times. This chain joins TRBV9 and TRBJ1-2, with 7 bases identical to TRBD1. The trim removed 0 bases at V and 7 bases at J, leaving 3 bases unmatched. CDR1 SGDLS and CDR2 YYNGEE come from the germline V gene. The CDR3 extends over 13 amino acids. The CDR3 nucleotides read TGTGCCAGCAGCGTAGGACAGGGTGTTGGCTACACCTTC. It yields the protein CASSVGQGVGYTF.

The chain couples TRBV6-4 to TRBJ2-5; the match to TRBD2 covers 16 bases. V was pared by 2 bases and J by 2 bases, with 8 bases of the junction left unmatched. The CDR3 has 19 residues. Germline CDR1 MRHNA, CDR2 SNTAGT. As DNA, the CDR3 is TGTGCCAGCAGTGACCCGCCGGGACTAGCGGGAGGGAATCAAGAGACCCAGTACTTC. Its protein is CASSDPPGLAGGNQETQYF.

The chain recombines TRBV5-1 with TRBJ2-7; 8 positions match TRBD1. Germline CDR1 reads SGHRS; CDR2 reads YFSETQ. The length of the CDR3 is 12 residues. V gave up 2 bases and J gave up 6 bases; unmatched junction bases: 1. In DNA, the CDR3 is TGCGCCAGCAGCTTACAGGGGGGCGAGCAGTACTTC. It translates to CASSLQGGEQYF.

The chain has TRBV5-1 and TRBJ2-5, with 11 bases lining up with TRBD2. The germline gives CDR1 SGHRS, CDR2 YFSETQ. With 0 bases clipped from V and 5 bases from J, the junction kept 9 bases outside the gene matches. The CDR3 is made up of 17 amino acids. The CDR3, as DNA: TGCGCCAGCAGCTTGGAGCCCGGGACTAGCGGCCGGGAGACCCAGTACTTC. It codes for CASSLEPGTSGRETQYF.

V usage is TRBV6-1 and J usage is TRBJ1-2, with 8 bases matching TRBD1. The trim removed 5 bases at V and 8 bases at J, leaving 4 bases unmatched. The CDR3 is made up of 12 amino acids. The germline gives CDR1 MNHNS, CDR2 SASEGT. DNA for the CDR3: TGTGCCAGCAGTTTGACAGGGGAAGGCTACACCTTC. It yields the protein CASSLTGEGYTF.

The CDR3 protein is CASSFLPKNTEAFF. Here the CDR3 DNA reads TGTGCCAGCAGTTTCCTCCCTAAGAACACTGAAGCTTTCTTT. The chain combines TRBV28 with TRBJ1-1; D ambiguous. This CDR3 contains 14 residues. Trimming took off 3 bases at V and 1 base at J, with 9 bases between the two ends. CDR1 is MDHEN, CDR2 SYDVKM, per germline.

The rearrangement joins TRBV3-1 (or the pseudogene TRBV3-2) to TRBJ2-7; 8 positions match TRBD1. There are 15 residues in the CDR3. CDR1 and CDR2 (germline): LGHDT, YNNKEL (reference sequence). After removal of 4 bases from V and 3 bases from J, the junction contained 8 bases not matched to a gene. The CDR3 reads CASSPRAGGLYEQYF. In nucleotides, the CDR3 is TGTGCCAGCAGCCCCCGTGCAGGGGGCCTCTACGAGCAGTACTTC.

This rearrangement joins TRBV2 to TRBJ1-2; D unclear. Trimming shortened V by 8 bases and J by 1 base, and 8 bases separated the two germline ends. The CDR3 sequence is 12 residues long. In germline, CDR1 is SNHLY, CDR2 FYNNEI. The CDR3 bases are TGTGCCAGCTACAGCCTTAACTATGGCTACACCTTC. It yields the protein CASYSLNYGYTF.

This chain joins TRBV6-6 and TRBJ1-5; D might be TRBD1 (5 bases). Per the germline V gene, CDR1 is MNHNY and CDR2 is SVGAGI (reference sequence). The CDR3 runs 15 residues. V lost 7 bases to trimming and J lost 0 bases, with 13 bases between them. The CDR3 is CASTPAGLSNQPQHF. Written as DNA, the CDR3 is TGTGCCAGCACCCCGGCAGGGCTTAGCAATCAGCCCCAGCATTTT.

This clone was picked up a small number of times. The chain recombines TRBV9 with TRBJ1-4; D ambiguous. The V and J ends lost 0 bases and 7 bases respectively, with 10 bases between them. The germline V gene has CDR1 SGDLS and CDR2 YYNGEE. This CDR3 has 14 amino acids. CDR3 sequence: CASSVGSDREKLFF. The DNA for the CDR3 is TGTGCCAGCAGCGTAGGAAGCGATCGTGAAAAACTGTTTTTT.

This clone was seen more than once but under ten times. The rearrangement links TRBV7-9 to TRBJ1-5; no definite D call. Germline lookup yields CDR1 SEHNR and CDR2 FQNEAQ (reference sequence). The CDR3 consists of 12 residues. V gave up 2 bases and J gave up 11 bases, with 10 bases separating them. The CDR3 protein is CASSLSHGAQHF. The CDR3 DNA reads as TGTGCCAGCAGCTTAAGCCACGGGGCCCAGCATTTT.